This entry lists 21 T cell receptor beta chains sequenced from one sample in a study of CD8 T cells in ankylosing spondylitis. These receptors have no known antigen. Using its own MiXCR run on the 5' RACE reads, TCRdb lists one record per CDR3 protein. The profile shows 500,000 to 550,000 distinct CDR3 sequences, more than 9.5% of them singletons. Findings and caveats of the study: There was a TCR beta motif, made of fewer than 10 highly homologous variants, that appeared characteristic of ankylosing spondylitis blood.

Material: blood, either unsorted or a sorted T cell fraction (not recorded which). Receptors originate from a male donor with ankylosing spondylitis.

This clonotype has a count of ten or more. The rearrangement joins TRBV3-1 to TRBJ2-1; weak D call: TRBD1 (6 bases). The V end was cut by 3 bases, the J end by 3 bases, with 12 bases between. The germline V gene encodes CDR1 LGHDT and CDR2 YNNKEL (reference sequence). The CDR3 has 15 residues. CDR3 in DNA: TGTGCCAGCAGCCACCCTTCGACAGGCTACAATGAGCAGTTCTTC. Translating it yields CASSHPSTGYNEQFF.

The chain carries TRBV11-2 and TRBJ1-1; possibly TRBD1 for D (5 bases). This CDR3 region has 13 residues. Germline V gene sequence: CDR1 SGHAT, CDR2 FQNNGV. The V end lost 4 bases, the J end lost 3 bases, and 9 bases lay between the germline ends. Here the CDR3 DNA reads TGTGCCAGCAGCTCCTCAGGGTACACTGAAGCTTTCTTT. It yields the protein CASSSSGYTEAFF.

This clonotype was recorded at least ten times. This chain uses TRBV6-2 or TRBV6-3 with TRBJ1-5; D remains unclear. The germline CDR1 and CDR2 sequences are MNHEY and SVGEGT. V was shortened by 2 bases and J by 7 bases, with 12 bases between the two germline ends. This CDR3 contains 14 residues. CDR3 coding DNA: TGTGCCAGCAGTTACAAGATTATCGGGCAGCCCCAGCATTTT. This sequence encodes CASSYKIIGQPQHF.

This clonotype was counted a few times. This chain uses TRBV3-1 with TRBJ2-1, with 8 nucleotides matching TRBD2. The V gene's germline CDR1 is LGHDT and CDR2 YNNKEL (reference sequence). This CDR3 has 17 residues. V lost 4 bases and J lost 9; bases outside the gene matches: 17. CDR3 amino acids: CASSRRSGGGRPSEQFF. The CDR3 coding sequence is TGTGCCAGCAGCCGCCGAAGTGGCGGGGGGCGGCCTAGTGAGCAGTTCTTC.

This clonotype was seen ten or more times. V usage is TRBV12-3 or TRBV12-4 and J usage is TRBJ2-1; D may be TRBD2 (6 bases). The CDR3 has 15 residues. V lost 2 bases and J lost 3, with 11 bases in between. In DNA form, the CDR3 reads TGTGCCAGCAGTTTACGCGGGGAAAGCTACAATGAGCAGTTCTTC. As protein: CASSLRGESYNEQFF.

The rearrangement joins TRBV3-1 to TRBJ1-4, with D hard to call. Trimming took off 8 bases at V and 5 bases at J, with 9 bases between the two ends. The length of the CDR3 is 12 residues. CDR1 and CDR2 (germline): LGHDT, YNNKEL (reference sequence). CDR3 nucleotides: TGTGCCAGCGGGTATCAGAATGAAAAACTGTTTTTT. Translation gives CASGYQNEKLFF.

This clonotype was counted between two and nine times. This rearrangement joins TRBV5-6 to TRBJ2-7; 12 bases agree with TRBD2. After removal of 1 base from V and 2 bases from J, the junction contained 10 bases not matched to a gene. The CDR3 sequence is 18 residues long. CDR1 SGHDT and CDR2 YYEEEE come from the germline V gene. Here the CDR3 reads CASSLSSGRALGAYEQYV. The CDR3 nucleotides are TGTGCCAGCAGCTTGTCTAGCGGGAGGGCCCTCGGGGCCTACGAGCAGTACGTC.

In this sample, this clonotype turned up a few times. This chain joins TRBV20-1 and TRBJ2-3; D may be TRBD2 (5 bases). V was cut by 0 bases and J by 3 bases, with 10 bases left in between. The CDR3 is made up of 14 amino acids. CDR1 and CDR2 (germline): DFQATT, SNEGSKA (reference sequence). CDR3 sequence (DNA): TGCAGTGCTAGAGATAGTAGGGAGACAGATACGCAGTATTTT. Translating gives CSARDSRETDTQYF.

This chain's CDR3 is CASSYPGPGEAFF. CDR3 bases: TGTGCCAGCAGTTATCCGGGGCCTGGAGAAGCTTTCTTT. The rearrangement uses TRBV12-3 or TRBV12-4 and TRBJ1-1, with D maybe TRBD1 (5 bases). Trimming removed 4 bases at V and 8 bases at J, with 14 bases between. The CDR3 length is 13 residues.

This chain uses TRBV2 with TRBJ2-3; no reliable D call. CDR1 SNHLY and CDR2 FYNNEI come from the germline V gene. This CDR3 spans 14 amino acids. Trimming cost V 6 bases and J 4 bases, with 14 bases left between them. The CDR3 DNA follows: TGTGCCAGCAGGGAGCAAAGGTGGGCAGATACGCAGTATTTT. It yields the protein CASREQRWADTQYF.

The CDR3 region is CSASGQIYGYTF. In DNA form, the CDR3 reads TGCAGTGCTTCGGGACAGATTTATGGCTACACCTTC. The J gene is TRBJ1-2, the V gene TRBV20-1; 7 bases match TRBD1. Per germline, CDR1 DFQATT and CDR2 SNEGSKA (reference sequence). J was trimmed by 5 bases and V by 5 bases; bases with no gene match: 5. CDR3 size: 12 residues.

A few counts support this clonotype. V and J are TRBV20-1 and TRBJ1-1; 9 nucleotides match TRBD1. V gave up 2 bases and J gave up 1 base; unmatched junction bases: 5. CDR1 is DFQATT, CDR2 SNEGSKA, per germline (reference sequence). The CDR3 totals 15 residues. For the CDR3, the DNA is TGCAGTGCTAGACTCCCGGGACAGGGGAACACTGAAGCTTTCTTT. Translation: CSARLPGQGNTEAFF.

This clonotype was seen a handful of times. The J gene is TRBJ1-2, the V gene TRBV20-1; 10 nucleotides line up with TRBD1. With 2 bases clipped from V and 5 bases from J, the junction kept 2 bases outside the gene matches. The germline CDR1 and CDR2 sequences are DFQATT and SNEGSKA (reference sequence). The CDR3 has 13 amino acids. CDR3 sequence: CSARPDRGYGYTF. The CDR3 DNA reads as TGCAGTGCTAGACCGGACAGGGGGTATGGCTACACCTTC.

This clonotype was seen a few times. The chain combines TRBV20-1 with TRBJ2-5, with 9 nucleotides matching TRBD2. This CDR3 has 15 residues. With V trimmed by 0 bases and J by 5 bases, 7 bases remained unmatched. CDR1 and CDR2 from the germline V gene are DFQATT and SNEGSKA (reference sequence). CDR3 bases: TGCAGTGCTAGAGAAGGTAGCGGGAGCCAGGAGACCCAGTACTTC. Its translation: CSAREGSGSQETQYF.

CDR3: CASSLTRREGRIYNEQFF. The CDR3 DNA sequence: TGCGCCAGCAGCTTGACCCGACGAGAGGGCCGTATTTACAATGAGCAGTTCTTC. This sequence joins TRBV5-1 and TRBJ2-1; D is possibly TRBD2 (5 bases). The CDR3 consists of 18 residues. V was shortened by 1 base and J by 4 bases, with 21 bases between the two germline ends. Germline V gene sequence: CDR1 SGHRS, CDR2 YFSETQ.

This clonotype was observed a few times. The CDR3 coding sequence is TGTGCCAGCAGCTTTACAGGGTATAATTCACCCCTCCACTTT. Amino acids: CASSFTGYNSPLHF. The chain recombines TRBV7-9 with TRBJ1-6; possibly TRBD1 for D (6 bases). CDR3 size: 14 residues. In germline, CDR1 is SEHNR, CDR2 FQNEAQ (reference sequence). Between the trimmed V and J ends, which lost 3 bases and 4 bases, there was a span of 7 bases.

This clonotype was detected a few times. This chain joins TRBV12-3 or TRBV12-4 and TRBJ1-3, with TRBD1 matching over 9 bases. The CDR3 consists of 15 residues. The V segment lost 4 bases and the J segment 4 bases; nucleotides outside the gene matches: 5. The CDR3 spells CASSSIGQGGNTIYF. The CDR3 DNA reads as TGTGCCAGCAGTTCCATCGGACAGGGGGGAAACACCATATATTTT.

V and J are TRBV7-9 and TRBJ1-6, with a weak D call TRBD1 (5 bases). V shed 5 bases and J shed 6 bases, with 11 bases lying between them. Germline V gives CDR1 SEHNR, CDR2 FQNEAQ (reference sequence). The CDR3 spans 14 residues. This CDR3 is CASSPQVTNSPLHF. The CDR3 nucleotides read TGTGCCAGCAGCCCACAGGTCACTAATTCACCCCTCCACTTT. Drawing the rest from reference TRBV7-9 and TRBJ1-6, the complete variable domain is DTGVSQNPRHKITKRGQNVTFRCDPISEHNRLYWYRQTLGQGPEFLTYFQNEAQLEKSRLLSDRFSAERPKGSFSTLEIQRTEQGDSAMYLCASSPQVTNSPLHFGNGTRLTVT.

This clonotype occurred a few times. The chain uses TRBV29-1 and TRBJ1-3; no reliable D call. CDR3 length equals 13 residues. Per germline, CDR1 SQVTM and CDR2 ANQGSEA. Trimming shortened V by 7 bases and J by 2 bases, and 12 bases separated the two germline ends. The CDR3, as DNA: TGCAGCGGAAGGGAACCTACTGGAAACACCATATATTTT. Amino acids: CSGREPTGNTIYF.

This sequence joins TRBV12-3 or TRBV12-4 and TRBJ1-5; D is ambiguous. Trimming removed 4 bases from V and 7 bases from J, with 11 bases in between. The CDR3 is made up of 13 amino acids. DNA for the CDR3: TGTGCCAGCAGTTCTGCGGGCGGCCAGCCCCAGCATTTT. Protein product: CASSSAGGQPQHF.

This clonotype was seen only a few times. This sequence joins TRBV29-1 and TRBJ1-1; 9 nucleotides agree with TRBD1. Germline trimming cut 3 bases from V and 1 base from J; bases unmatched to any gene: 0. The CDR3 is 13 residues long. Germline CDR1 reads SQVTM; CDR2 reads ANQGSEA. CDR3 region: CSVEGQGNTEAFF. CDR3 nucleotide sequence: TGCAGCGTTGAGGGACAGGGGAACACTGAAGCTTTCTTT.